The 5 T cell receptor beta chains reported below all come from one sample, sequenced in a study of neoadjuvant anti-PD-1 for oral cavity cancer. Time point given: after neoadjuvant nivolumab, at surgical resection. Generated by immunoSEQ multiplex PCR, the TCRdb table keeps only in-frame clones and is missing some. Among some 10,000 clones listed, 66% were seen once. This material consisted of PBMCs, taken after nivolumab (anti-PD-1) treatment. The receptors were gathered from a person between 35 and 79 years old with oral cavity squamous cell carcinoma.

The chain combines TRBV11-2 with TRBJ2-3, with D perhaps matching TRBD2 (7 bases). V lost 1 base and J 3 bases, leaving 11 bases between the germline ends. This CDR3 has 15 residues. Germline assignment: CDR1 SGHAT and CDR2 FQNNGV. The chain's CDR3 is CASSLGEGGTDTQYF. Here the CDR3 DNA reads TGTGCCAGCAGCTTAGGGGAGGGGGGGACAGATACGCAGTATTTT.

The chain recombines TRBV9 with TRBJ1-5; perhaps TRBD1 as D (6 bases). This CDR3 is built from 16 residues. V lost 4 bases and J lost 0, with 14 bases in between. Germline V lookup: CDR1 SGDLS, CDR2 YYNGEE. CDR3 nucleotide sequence: TGTGCCAGCAGCAGGGATGGAGGGGGTAGCAATCAGCCCCAGCATTTT. Its translation: CASSRDGGGSNQPQHF. Full variable domain (missing parts from reference TRBV9 and TRBJ1-5): DSGVTQTPKHLITATGQRVTLRCSPRSGDLSVYWYQQSLDQGLQFLIQYYNGEERAKGNILERFSAQQFPDLHSELNLSSLELGDSALYFCASSRDGGGSNQPQHFGDGTRLSIL.

This clone came up a few times. The chain joins TRBV6-5 to TRBJ2-1, with 9 bases aligning to TRBD1. The CDR3 loop spans 15 amino acids. Germline trimming cut 5 bases from V and 7 bases from J; bases unmatched to any gene: 9. Germline CDR1 is MNHEY and CDR2 is SVGAGI. CDR3 DNA: TGTGCCAGCAGTCCTATCCAGACAGGGGGAAATGAGCAGTTCTTC. Encoded protein: CASSPIQTGGNEQFF.

The gene calls are TRBV2 and TRBJ1-2; TRBD1 matches 7 bases. V lost 8 bases, J lost 5 bases, and 14 bases stayed unmatched. The CDR3 spans 15 residues. The germline V gene encodes CDR1 SNHLY and CDR2 FYNNEI. The DNA of the CDR3 is TGTGCCAGCTTACGAGGTCCCGGGACAGATTATGGCTACACCTTC. The encoded protein is CASLRGPGTDYGYTF.

J is TRBJ1-4 and V is TRBV27; no clear D gene. Deletions cut 3 bases from V and 5 bases from J, with 7 bases between. Germline values: CDR1 MNHEY, CDR2 SMNVEV (reference sequence). This CDR3 comprises 13 residues. CDR3 sequence reads: CASSFVGNEKLFF. The CDR3 DNA reads TGTGCCAGCAGTTTTGTGGGGAATGAAAAACTGTTTTTT. Filled out from reference TRBV27 and TRBJ1-4, the complete variable domain reads EAQVTQNPRYLITVTGKKLTVTCSQNMNHEYMSWYRQDPGLGLRQIYYSMNVEVTDKGDVPEGYKVSRKEKRNFPLILESPSPNQTSLYFCASSFVGNEKLFFGSGTQLSVL.